Below are 30 T cell receptor beta chains sequenced from a single sample in a study of blood T cell repertoires in COVID-19. Here immunoSEQ multiplex PCR was the method, and the copy in TCRdb shows in-frame clones only, minus some. The sample has about 63,000 clones, about 74% seen once. Input material: peripheral blood. These receptor sequences come from a woman older than 75 with acute or convalescent COVID-19.

The CDR3, as DNA: TGCGCCAGCAGCTTGAACAGGGAGACCGGGGAGCTGTTTTTT. Its translation: CASSLNRETGELFF. The rearrangement joins TRBV5-1 to TRBJ2-2; the D gene is possibly TRBD1 (6 bases). The V end lost 1 base, the J end lost 5 bases, and 9 bases lay between the germline ends. This CDR3 is built from 14 residues. CDR1 is SGHRS, CDR2 YFSETQ, per germline.

This clone was recorded only once. The chain employs TRBV4-3 and TRBJ1-6, with TRBD1 matching 7 bases. The CDR3 has 15 amino acids. Trimming at V came to 3 bases and at J to 5 bases, leaving 4 bases not matched to a gene. CDR1 LGHNA and CDR2 YSLEER come from the germline V gene. The CDR3 DNA reads TGCGCCAGCAGCCATTATGGACAGGATAATTCACCCCTCCACTTT. Residues: CASSHYGQDNSPLHF.

The V gene is TRBV4-3, the J gene TRBJ1-1, with D tentatively TRBD1 (5 bases). The length of the CDR3 is 14 residues. Trimming pared 1 base from V and 1 base from J, leaving 7 bases between. Germline values: CDR1 LGHNA, CDR2 YSLEER. CDR3 sequence (DNA): TGCGCCAGCAGCCAAGGGACAAGGAACACTGAAGCTTTCTTT. Protein sequence: CASSQGTRNTEAFF.

This clone appeared once. The genes are TRBV10-3 and TRBJ2-7; 9 nucleotides agree with TRBD2. From germline, CDR1 is ENHRY and CDR2 SYGVKD. This CDR3 spans 15 amino acids. Trimming took 1 base from V and 3 from J; bases not matched to a gene: 4. Here the CDR3 reads CAISEFASGIYEQYF. The CDR3, as DNA: TGTGCCATCAGTGAGTTCGCTAGCGGGATCTACGAGCAGTACTTC.

V and J are TRBV11-2 and TRBJ2-2, with TRBD2 matching over 12 bases. Germline CDR1 SGHAT, CDR2 FQNNGV. V was clipped by 7 bases and J by 7 bases; unmatched bases: 7. The CDR3 contains 15 residues. This chain's CDR3 is CASTPSGRAGGELFF. The CDR3 DNA sequence: TGTGCCAGCACGCCTAGCGGGAGGGCCGGCGGGGAGCTGTTTTTT. Drawing the rest from reference TRBV11-2 and TRBJ2-2, the complete variable domain is EAGVAQSPRYKIIEKRQSVAFWCNPISGHATLYWYQQILGQGPKLLIQFQNNGVVDDSQLPKDRFSAERLKGVDSTLKIQPAKLEDSAVYLCASTPSGRAGGELFFGEGSRLTVL.

For this clone: A much larger clone lies a single base off, so this may be a read error. The V gene is TRBV29-1, the J gene TRBJ1-1, with D perhaps TRBD1 (5 bases). Germline CDR1 reads SQVTM; CDR2 reads ANQGSEA. The CDR3 length is 14 residues. V gave up 4 bases and J gave up 4 bases, with 16 bases separating them. The CDR3 here is CSVGSGAGRTEAFF. The CDR3 bases are TGCAGCGTTGGGAGCGGGGCAGGACGCACTGAAGCTTTCTTT.

This chain connects TRBV3-1 (or the pseudogene TRBV3-2) to TRBJ2-2; 12 bases align to TRBD2. The CDR3 sequence is 20 residues long. The germline V gene encodes CDR1 LGHDT and CDR2 YNNKEL (reference sequence). The V gene end was trimmed by 3 bases and the J gene end by 5 bases; junction bases not matched to a gene: 16. CDR3 residues: CASSHPSILSSGRVTGELFF. The CDR3 region has the DNA TGTGCCAGCAGCCATCCCTCTATCCTCTCTAGCGGGAGGGTTACCGGGGAGCTGTTTTTT.

This chain links TRBV9 with TRBJ1-4; TRBD1 agrees at 9 bases. Germline lookup yields CDR1 SGDLS and CDR2 YYNGEE. The CDR3 extends over 15 amino acids. Germline trimming cut 4 bases from V and 7 bases from J; bases unmatched to any gene: 8. This CDR3 reads CASSSRQGVFEKLFF. The CDR3 DNA sequence: TGTGCCAGCAGCTCCCGACAGGGGGTTTTTGAAAAACTGTTTTTT.

This clone was recorded a few times. V is TRBV19 and J is TRBJ2-3, with 10 bases aligning to TRBD2. Losses at the gene ends were 6 bases for V and 0 bases for J; bases not matched to a gene: 0. The CDR3 loop spans 14 amino acids. Germline values: CDR1 LNHDA, CDR2 SQIVND (reference sequence). CDR3 region: CASRTSGSTDTQYF. CDR3 in DNA: TGTGCCAGTAGGACTAGCGGGAGCACAGATACGCAGTATTTT.

J is TRBJ2-3 and V is TRBV7-2; 8 positions match TRBD2. This CDR3 has 16 residues. Trimming took 3 bases from V and 5 from J; bases not matched to a gene: 10. Germline V gene sequence: CDR1 SGHTA, CDR2 FQGNSA. This CDR3 reads CASSLTSAPSVDTQYF. CDR3 sequence (DNA): TGTGCCAGCAGCTTGACTAGCGCGCCTTCGGTAGATACGCAGTATTTT.

The J gene is TRBJ1-3, the V gene TRBV29-1; D not resolved. Trimming left V 7 bases short and J 4 bases short, with 8 bases between. CDR3 length equals 11 residues. Germline V lookup: CDR1 SQVTM, CDR2 ANQGSEA. CDR3 in amino acids: CSGLLGNTIYF. CDR3 nucleotide sequence: TGCAGCGGACTCCTAGGAAACACCATATATTTT.

The chain carries TRBV7-9 and TRBJ2-7; TRBD2 matches 8 bases. Germline lookup yields CDR1 SEHNR and CDR2 FQNEAQ (reference sequence). V shed 5 bases, J shed 0 bases, and the junction held 6 bases outside the gene matches. The CDR3 has 15 residues. The CDR3 here is CASSPPGGISYEQYF. The CDR3 DNA follows: TGTGCCAGCAGCCCTCCGGGAGGGATCTCCTACGAGCAGTACTTC.

The chain is built from TRBV25-1 and TRBJ1-2; a possible D gene is TRBD1 (6 bases). CDR1 MGHDK and CDR2 SYGVNS come from the germline V gene. The CDR3 is 13 amino acids. The ends were cut back, 6 bases at V and 7 bases at J, with 15 bases in the middle. CDR3 DNA: TGTGCCAGCAGCCTACAGGGTCTATTTGGCTACACCTTC. Its translation: CASSLQGLFGYTF.

This clone was picked up one time. The chain couples TRBV6-2 or TRBV6-3 to TRBJ2-5; 8 bases are a match to TRBD1. The CDR3 contains 18 residues. Germline lookup yields CDR1 MNHEY and CDR2 SVGEGT. After removal of 5 bases from V and 1 base from J, the junction contained 15 bases not matched to a gene. CDR3 sequence: CASSKTGVVREVQETQYF. The CDR3 bases are TGTGCCAGCAGTAAGACAGGGGTGGTCCGAGAGGTCCAAGAGACCCAGTACTTC.

This clone has a handful of counts. This sample also contains other DNA sequences that code for the same CDR3. The rearrangement links TRBV28 to TRBJ1-1, with a possible D match to TRBD1 (6 bases). Germline-derived CDR1 and CDR2 are MDHEN and SYDVKM. The CDR3 length is 11 residues. The V and J ends lost 5 bases and 6 bases respectively, with 7 bases between them. CDR3 sequence: CASSRQAEAFF. DNA for the CDR3: TGTGCCAGCAGTCGACAGGCTGAAGCTTTCTTT.

V is TRBV5-1 and J is TRBJ2-5; TRBD2 is a possible D gene (5 bases). This CDR3 has 13 residues. The germline V gene has CDR1 SGHRS and CDR2 YFSETQ. Trimming took off 5 bases at V and 3 bases at J, with 11 bases between the two ends. The CDR3: CASRGLTKETQYF. CDR3 DNA: TGCGCCAGCAGAGGACTGACTAAAGAGACCCAGTACTTC.

This chain connects TRBV13 to TRBJ2-3; TRBD2 is a possible D gene (5 bases). Germline lookup yields CDR1 PRHDT and CDR2 FYEKMQ (reference sequence). The germline V and J ends were trimmed by 4 bases and 0 bases, with 14 bases remaining between them. This CDR3 is 16 amino acids long. This chain's CDR3 is CASSSFKGASTDTQYF. The CDR3 DNA sequence: TGTGCCAGCAGCTCTTTTAAGGGAGCTAGCACAGATACGCAGTATTTT.

This clone was counted at least ten times. The rearrangement uses TRBV7-9 and TRBJ2-7; TRBD1 aligns across 9 bases. CDR3 length: 15 residues. The germline V gene encodes CDR1 SEHNR and CDR2 FQNEAQ (reference sequence). V lost 0 bases, J lost 4 bases, and 4 bases stayed unmatched. CDR3 in amino acids: CASSLAMTGGYEQYF. The CDR3 DNA is TGTGCCAGCAGCTTAGCTATGACAGGGGGATACGAGCAGTACTTC.

The rearrangement links TRBV29-1 to TRBJ2-1; D is unclear. The CDR3 is 12 residues long. Germline lookup yields CDR1 SQVTM and CDR2 ANQGSEA. The ends were cut back, 4 bases at V and 0 bases at J, with 4 bases in the middle. In DNA, the CDR3 is TGCAGCGTTGCCAACTCCTACAATGAGCAGTTCTTC. This encodes CSVANSYNEQFF.

This chain uses TRBV27 with TRBJ1-4; no reliable D call. Trimming removed 1 base at V and 6 bases at J, with 6 bases between. The CDR3 has 13 residues. CDR1 MNHEY and CDR2 SMNVEV come from the germline V gene (reference sequence). DNA of the CDR3: TGTGCCAGCAGTTTATGGCAGGATGAAAAACTGTTTTTT. As protein: CASSLWQDEKLFF.

The chain employs TRBV6-6 and TRBJ1-5, with TRBD1 identical over 9 bases. Trimming took 5 bases from V and 7 from J; bases not matched to a gene: 9. CDR3 length: 15 residues. Germline V gene lookup returns CDR1 MNHNY and CDR2 SVGAGI (reference sequence). CDR3 DNA: TGTGCCAGCAGTCTAGGGGGACAGGGCCACCAGCCCCAGCATTTT. Protein: CASSLGGQGHQPQHF.

The rearrangement links TRBV5-4 to TRBJ2-3, with 9 bases lining up with TRBD1. V dropped 2 bases and J dropped 7; count of bases not matched to a gene: 8. In germline, CDR1 is SGHNT, CDR2 YYREEE (reference sequence). CDR3 size: 15 residues. The CDR3 sequence is CASSFRTGGWNTQYF. The CDR3 bases are TGTGCCAGCAGCTTTCGTACAGGGGGCTGGAATACGCAGTATTTT.

The chain recombines TRBV5-6 with TRBJ2-1; TRBD2 agrees at 7 bases. The V and J ends lost 4 bases and 1 base, in that order; junction bases with no gene match: 5. The germline CDR1 and CDR2 sequences are SGHDT and YYEEEE. The CDR3 has 15 residues. The CDR3 DNA follows: TGTGCCAGCAGCCCGGGACTATTATCCTACAATGAGCAGTTCTTC. Translating it yields CASSPGLLSYNEQFF.

The gene calls are TRBV27 and TRBJ2-7; TRBD2 matches 7 bases. Trimming cost V 5 bases and J 5 bases; bases outside gene matches: 9. CDR3 length: 14 amino acids. The germline gives CDR1 MNHEY, CDR2 SMNVEV (reference sequence). The CDR3 sequence: CASSPRGRLHEQYF. The CDR3 DNA reads as TGTGCCAGCAGTCCGCGGGGGAGACTTCACGAGCAGTACTTC.

This chain uses TRBV29-1 with TRBJ2-1; 14 nucleotides align to TRBD2. The CDR3 length is 14 residues. V lost 7 bases to trimming and J lost 6 bases; unmatched junction nucleotides: 5. Germline CDR1 reads SQVTM; CDR2 reads ANQGSEA. The chain's CDR3 is CSGRLAGGANEQFF. The CDR3 DNA is TGCAGCGGACGACTAGCGGGAGGGGCCAATGAGCAGTTCTTC.

The chain couples TRBV19 to TRBJ1-3; D gene unclear. Trimming left V 3 bases short and J 0 bases short, with 9 bases between. This CDR3 is 15 amino acids long. From germline, CDR1 is LNHDA and CDR2 SQIVND (reference sequence). In DNA form, the CDR3 reads TGTGCCAGTAGTATCCCCGAGTTCTCTGGAAACACCATATATTTT. Translated: CASSIPEFSGNTIYF.

The rearrangement uses TRBV5-1 and TRBJ2-3; TRBD2 agrees at 9 bases. V was pared by 4 bases and J by 4 bases, with 4 bases of the junction left unmatched. Per the germline V gene, CDR1 is SGHRS and CDR2 is YFSETQ. This CDR3 region has 14 residues. Here the CDR3 DNA reads TGCGCCAGCAGCCTTAGCGGGAGTCCAGATACGCAGTATTTT. This codes for CASSLSGSPDTQYF.

V and J are TRBV28 and TRBJ1-3; D gene ambiguous. CDR3 size: 16 residues. Between the trimmed V and J ends, which lost 5 bases and 0 bases, there was a span of 14 bases. CDR1 is MDHEN and CDR2 is SYDVKM in the germline V gene. Here the CDR3 reads CASSTPGPSSGNTIYF. The CDR3 coding sequence is TGTGCCAGCAGTACTCCAGGTCCCAGCTCTGGAAACACCATATATTTT. The full variable domain, in which reference TRBV28 and TRBJ1-3 provide the parts outside the CDR3, is DVKVTQSSRYLVKRTGEKVFLECVQDMDHENMFWYRQDPGLGLRLIYFSYDVKMKEKGDIPEGYSVSREKKERFSLILESASTNQTSMYLCASSTPGPSSGNTIYFGEGSWLTVV.

The chain recombines TRBV4-1 with TRBJ1-3, with D possibly being TRBD1 (5 bases). The CDR3 length is 16 residues. Germline assignment: CDR1 MGHRA and CDR2 YSYEKL. Trimming took 4 bases from V and 0 from J, leaving 13 bases between them. The CDR3 protein is CASSPGGGSSGNTIYF. The CDR3 DNA is TGCGCCAGCAGCCCTGGCGGGGGAAGCTCTGGAAACACCATATATTTT.

The chain has TRBV3-1 (or the pseudogene TRBV3-2) and TRBJ1-6; TRBD1 agrees at 9 bases. Per germline, CDR1 LGHDT and CDR2 YNNKEL (reference sequence). V lost 0 bases, J lost 14 bases, and 11 bases stayed unmatched. The CDR3 length is 16 residues. CDR3 protein: CASSQDGTGLFTTLHF. The CDR3 DNA reads TGTGCCAGCAGCCAAGACGGGACAGGGCTTTTTACGACCCTCCACTTT.